Only a few counts were recorded for the clone carrying this T cell receptor beta chain. These data belong to a study of identical twins. TCRdb re-analysed the 5' RACE reads in MiXCR, keeping a single row per CDR3 protein. This table holds 1.5 million to 2 million distinct CDR3 sequences, under 35% found once. The sample was cord blood. This TCR was recovered from a newborn girl in good health.

In DNA form, the CDR3 reads TGCGCCAGCAGCTTGTTCTCCGACTCATCTACGAGCGAGCAGTACTTC. Translated: CASSLFSDSSTSEQYF. The chain combines TRBV5-1 with TRBJ2-7; no definite D call. Germline CDR1 reads SGHRS; CDR2 reads YFSETQ. The length of the CDR3 is 16 residues. V lost 1 base and J lost 6, with 20 bases in between. Together with reference TRBV5-1 and TRBJ2-7, the CDR3 gives the full variable domain: KAGVTQTPRYLIKTRGQQVTLSCSPISGHRSVSWYQQTPGQGLQFLFEYFSETQRNKGNFPGRFSGRQFSNSRSEMNVSTLELGDSALYLCASSLFSDSSTSEQYFGPGTRLTVT.